The rows below give T cell receptor beta chains drawn from one sample of a study of blood T cells in healthy people across ages. TCRdb ran MiXCR on the 5' RACE reads and lists one entry per CDR3 protein. Counted here are 1,800,000 or so distinct CDR3 sequences, about 39% occurring once; the ten biggest clones make up around 23%. The specimen sequenced was blood. All receptors come from a human donor in good health. Each CDR3 is given with its conserved first and last residue. Each record gives: J gene, D gene, V gene, clone size, CDR3 protein, CDR3 DNA. The D gene is left open where the match is weak. Size values are once, few and many counts, or a class for expanded clones, and some rows have none.

J: TRBJ1-1; D: TRBD1; V: TRBV5-1; size: NA; CDR3: CASSGGQLNTEAFF; DNA: TGTGCCAGCAGCGGGGGACAGCTGAACACTGAAGCTTTCTTT
J: TRBJ2-4; D: TRBD1; V: TRBV7-2; size: NA; CDR3: CASSLGGTGGEQYF; DNA: TGTGCCAGCAGCTTAGGAGGGACAGGGGGTGAGCAGTACTTC
J: TRBJ1-2; D: NA; V: TRBV5-1; size: NA; CDR3: CASGLGANYGYTF; DNA: TGCGCCAGCGGCTTGGGGGCCAACTATGGCTACACCTTC
J: TRBJ2-5; D: TRBD2; V: TRBV11-2; size: few; CDR3: CASSFHKPGLAGEETQYF; DNA: TGTGCCAGCAGTTTTCACAAACCGGGACTAGCGGGGGAAGAGACCCAGTACTTC
J: TRBJ2-3; D: TRBD2; V: TRBV4-2; size: few; CDR3: CASSHPFSGGATDTQYF; DNA: TGTGCCAGCAGCCATCCCTTTAGCGGGGGGGCTACAGATACGCAGTATTTT
J: TRBJ2-5; D: TRBD1; V: TRBV6-2/TRBV6-3; size: NA; CDR3: CASSYGGYEPGGETQYF; DNA: TGTGCCAGCAGTTACGGTGGATACGAGCCAGGGGGAGAGACCCAGTACTTC
J: TRBJ2-1; D: TRBD1; V: TRBV2; size: NA; CDR3: CASSERETGVQFF; DNA: TGTGCCAGCAGTGAACGGGAGACAGGGGTTCAGTTCTTC
J: TRBJ2-6; D: NA; V: TRBV5-1; size: NA; CDR3: CASSLTGQGPSGANVRTF; DNA: TGCGCCAGCAGCTTGACAGGGCAAGGGCCGTCGGGGGCCAACGTCCGGACTTTC
J: TRBJ1-2; D: NA; V: TRBV15; size: few; CDR3: CATSRDSTGHGYTF; DNA: TGTGCCACCAGCAGAGATAGCACAGGGCATGGCTACACCTTC
J: TRBJ2-5; D: TRBD2; V: TRBV3-1; size: NA; CDR3: CASSPTTSEETQYF; DNA: TGTGCCAGCAGCCCAACGACTAGCGAAGAGACCCAGTACTTC
J: TRBJ2-4; D: NA; V: TRBV12-3/TRBV12-4; size: few; CDR3: CASSLGPTTQNIQYF; DNA: TGTGCCAGCAGTTTAGGGCCCACGACCCAAAACATTCAGTACTTC
J: TRBJ2-5; D: NA; V: TRBV20-1; size: NA; CDR3: CSATGSTPTASLPETQYF; DNA: TGCAGTGCTACCGGCTCTACCCCGACAGCAAGCCTCCCAGAGACCCAGTACTTC
J: TRBJ2-6; D: NA; V: TRBV4-3; size: few; CDR3: CASSQVMMEWAAPSGANVLTF; DNA: TGCGCCAGCAGCCAAGTAATGATGGAATGGGCCGCACCCTCTGGGGCCAACGTCCTGACTTTC
J: TRBJ2-3; D: TRBD2; V: TRBV5-1; size: NA; CDR3: CASNSLAGDSTDTQYF; DNA: TGCGCCAGCAATTCACTAGCGGGGGACAGCACAGATACGCAGTATTTT
J: TRBJ2-1; D: TRBD2; V: TRBV5-1; size: NA; CDR3: CASSSGLAGDPNNEQFF; DNA: TGCGCCAGCAGCTCAGGACTAGCGGGGGACCCCAACAATGAGCAGTTCTTC
J: TRBJ1-2; D: NA; V: TRBV4-3; size: NA; CDR3: CASSTYAGAGLYGYTF; DNA: TGCGCCAGCAGCACCTACGCAGGGGCAGGGCTTTATGGCTACACCTTC
J: TRBJ1-2; D: TRBD1; V: TRBV5-5; size: NA; CDR3: CASSNIFGQGDYGYTF; DNA: TGTGCCAGCAGCAATATTTTCGGACAGGGGGACTATGGCTACACCTTC
J: TRBJ2-7; D: TRBD1; V: TRBV7-2; size: NA; CDR3: CASSLGQGSRYEQYF; DNA: TGTGCCAGCAGCCTCGGACAGGGATCACGTTACGAGCAGTACTTC
J: TRBJ2-3; D: NA; V: TRBV7-2; size: NA; CDR3: CASSPHGGRLGTDTQYF; DNA: TGTGCCAGCAGCCCCCATGGGGGAAGGTTGGGTACAGATACGCAGTATTTT
J: TRBJ1-2; D: TRBD1; V: TRBV6-6; size: NA; CDR3: CASSPPGQSFNYGYTF; DNA: TGTGCCAGCAGCCCTCCGGGACAGAGTTTTAACTATGGCTACACCTTC
J: TRBJ2-7; D: NA; V: TRBV5-1; size: NA; CDR3: CASSPDRGVSYEQYF; DNA: TGCGCCAGCAGCCCCGACAGAGGGGTTTCCTACGAGCAGTACTTC
J: TRBJ1-4; D: NA; V: TRBV5-1; size: few; CDR3: CASRIQGARSEKLFF; DNA: TGCGCCAGCAGGATACAGGGAGCACGTAGTGAAAAACTGTTTTTT
J: TRBJ2-7; D: NA; V: TRBV20-1; size: NA; CDR3: CSATPIWNEQYF; DNA: TGCAGTGCTACCCCCATTTGGAACGAGCAGTACTTC
J: TRBJ2-7; D: TRBD1; V: TRBV27; size: few; CDR3: CASSLEVGQGLYEQYF; DNA: TGTGCCAGCAGTTTAGAGGTGGGACAGGGTCTCTACGAGCAGTACTTC
J: TRBJ2-1; D: TRBD2; V: TRBV15; size: NA; CDR3: CATSRDPPAGELYNEQFF; DNA: TGTGCCACCAGCAGAGATCCCCCAGCGGGGGAGCTCTACAATGAGCAGTTCTTC
J: TRBJ2-7; D: NA; V: TRBV20-1; size: few; CDR3: CSAPTRTTRDQYF; DNA: TGCAGTGCTCCTACACGGACTACTCGTGACCAGTACTTC
J: TRBJ2-1; D: TRBD2; V: TRBV27; size: few; CDR3: CASSHRGGNYNEQFF; DNA: TGTGCCAGCAGTCATCGGGGGGGGAATTACAATGAGCAGTTCTTC
J: TRBJ2-4; D: TRBD1; V: TRBV6-6; size: few; CDR3: CASFWGQGASYIQYF; DNA: TGTGCCAGCTTCTGGGGACAGGGGGCTTCCTACATTCAGTACTTC